This T cell receptor (beta chain) was found in a study of control samples from healthy donors and cancer patients. Libraries were prepared by immunoSEQ multiplex PCR; TCRdb keeps only in-frame clonotypes and omits some of them. The top ten clones hold roughly 2.3% of a sample with 150,000 or so clones, about 93% of them seen once. The sequenced sample consisted of blood. This TCR was recovered from a man aged 45-65 years in good health.

As DNA, the CDR3 is TGTGCCAGCAGTTACTCGCCGACAGTCGGAGGCTACACCTTC. It translates to CASSYSPTVGGYTF. The chain carries TRBV6-5 and TRBJ1-2; D perhaps matches TRBD1 (5 bases). The CDR3 is made up of 14 amino acids. Trimming cost V 0 bases and J 8 bases, with 13 bases left between them. The germline V gene has CDR1 MNHEY and CDR2 SVGAGI.